This paragraph covers one TCR beta chain sequence. This sample is part of a study of patients and donors after allogeneic stem cell transplantation. TCRdb re-called the RT-PCR reads with MiXCR, one entry per CDR3 protein. The sample carries 400,000 to 500,000 distinct CDR3 sequences, roughly 16% recorded once. The sample taken for sequencing was blood, either unsorted or a sorted T cell fraction (not recorded which). This TCR came from a human donor who was either an allogeneic HSCT recipient or a stem cell or donor lymphocyte infusion donor (not recorded which). It is not recorded whose cells these are; they may come from a transplant donor.

The DNA of the CDR3 is TGTGCCAGCAGTCCTTATCAGTGGTACAATGAGCAGTTCTTC. It encodes CASSPYQWYNEQFF. The J gene is TRBJ2-1, the V gene TRBV2; no definite D call. The CDR3 length is 14 residues. Germline V gives CDR1 SNHLY, CDR2 FYNNEI. V lost 5 bases, J lost 4 bases, and 12 bases lay in between.